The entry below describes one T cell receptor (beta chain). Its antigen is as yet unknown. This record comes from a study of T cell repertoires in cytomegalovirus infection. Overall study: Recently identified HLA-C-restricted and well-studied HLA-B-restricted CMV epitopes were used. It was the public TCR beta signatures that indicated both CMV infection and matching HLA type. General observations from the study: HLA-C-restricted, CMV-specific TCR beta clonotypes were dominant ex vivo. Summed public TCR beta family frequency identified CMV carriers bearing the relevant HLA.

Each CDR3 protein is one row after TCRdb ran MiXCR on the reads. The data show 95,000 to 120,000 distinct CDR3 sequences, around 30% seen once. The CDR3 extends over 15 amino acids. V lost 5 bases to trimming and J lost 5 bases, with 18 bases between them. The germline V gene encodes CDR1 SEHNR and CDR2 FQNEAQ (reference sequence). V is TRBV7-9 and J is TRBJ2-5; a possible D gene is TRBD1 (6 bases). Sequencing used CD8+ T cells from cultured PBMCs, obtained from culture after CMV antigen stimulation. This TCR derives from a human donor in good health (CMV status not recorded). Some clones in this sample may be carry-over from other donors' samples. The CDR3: CASSTGDRLGETQYF. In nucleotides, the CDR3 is TGTGCCAGCAGCACCGGCGACAGGCTGGGGGAGACCCAGTACTTC.